This T cell receptor (beta chain) came from a study of T-cell reconstitution after alpha-beta-depleted transplantation in children. Broader study findings: T-cell counts and diversity at one year following transplant were attributed mainly to newly produced T cells. From surviving recipient T cells and thymic progenitors came the high day-60 TCRbeta diversity observed in some patients.

Unique molecular identifiers were built into the TCRbeta library. TCRdb redid the calling of the PCR reads with MiXCR, one entry per CDR3 protein. The data show hundreds of thousands of distinct CDR3 sequences, with 10% to 15% seen just once and 2.2% held by the top ten. The CDR3 extends over 17 amino acids. V lost 1 base and J lost 5, with 21 bases in between. CDR1 is LGHNA, CDR2 YNFKEQ, per germline. In the case of this clonotype: Its antigen is as yet unknown.

Sequencing used PBMCs, mostly from graft donor cells, obtained 360 days after TCRalphabeta/CD19-depleted stem cell transplant. The sequence derives from a male patient aged 5 to 17 who had a stem cell transplant for acute myeloid leukemia, so the T cells may come from the graft donor. The rearrangement links TRBV4-2 to TRBJ2-7; tentatively, D is TRBD1 or TRBD2 (6 bases each). In DNA, the CDR3 is TGTGCCAGCAGCCAAGGAGGAGGGGCAGGGGTGGGCCACGAGCAGTACTTC. Protein product: CASSQGGGAGVGHEQYF.